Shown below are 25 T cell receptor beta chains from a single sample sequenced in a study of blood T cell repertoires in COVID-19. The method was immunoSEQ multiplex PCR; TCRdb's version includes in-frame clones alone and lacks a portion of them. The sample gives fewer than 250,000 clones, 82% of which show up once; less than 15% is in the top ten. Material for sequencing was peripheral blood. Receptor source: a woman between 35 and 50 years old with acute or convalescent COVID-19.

The CDR3 reads CAISVTGGIHVSANYGYTF. Here the CDR3 DNA reads TGTGCCATCAGTGTAACAGGGGGCATCCATGTGTCGGCCAACTATGGCTACACCTTC. The chain carries TRBV10-3 and TRBJ1-2; 9 bases match TRBD1. The CDR3 loop spans 19 amino acids. The V and J ends lost 4 bases and 2 bases, in that order; junction bases with no gene match: 17. The germline V gene encodes CDR1 ENHRY and CDR2 SYGVKD.

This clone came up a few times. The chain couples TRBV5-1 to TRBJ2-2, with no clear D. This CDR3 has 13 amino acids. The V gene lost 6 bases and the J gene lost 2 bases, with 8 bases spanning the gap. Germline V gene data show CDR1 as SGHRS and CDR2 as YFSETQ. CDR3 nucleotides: TGCGCCAGCAAGGCGGATAACACCGGGGAGCTGTTTTTT. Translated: CASKADNTGELFF.

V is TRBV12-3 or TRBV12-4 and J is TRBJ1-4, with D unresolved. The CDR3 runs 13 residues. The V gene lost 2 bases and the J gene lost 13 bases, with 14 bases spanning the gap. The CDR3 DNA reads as TGTGCCAGCAGTTTATCAGCAAGTGAGGGACTGTTTTTT. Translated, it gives CASSLSASEGLFF.

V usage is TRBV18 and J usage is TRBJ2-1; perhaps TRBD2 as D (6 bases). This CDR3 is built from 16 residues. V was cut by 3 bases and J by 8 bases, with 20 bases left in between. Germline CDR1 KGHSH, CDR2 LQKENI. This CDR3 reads CASSPPDYSFSDEQFF. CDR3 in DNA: TGTGCCAGCTCACCGCCGGACTATAGTTTTAGCGATGAGCAGTTCTTC.

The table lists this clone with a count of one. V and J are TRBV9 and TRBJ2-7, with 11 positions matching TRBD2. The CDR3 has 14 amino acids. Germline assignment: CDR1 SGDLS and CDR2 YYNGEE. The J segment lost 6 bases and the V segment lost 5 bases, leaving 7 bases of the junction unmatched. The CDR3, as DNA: TGTGCCAGCAGTTCTAGCGGGGGGATTTCCGAGCAGTACTTC. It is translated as CASSSSGGISEQYF.

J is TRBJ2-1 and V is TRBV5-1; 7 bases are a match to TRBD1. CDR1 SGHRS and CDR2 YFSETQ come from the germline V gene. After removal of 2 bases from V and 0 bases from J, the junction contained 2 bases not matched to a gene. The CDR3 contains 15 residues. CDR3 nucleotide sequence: TGCGCCAGCAGCTTCGGGACAGCCTCCTACAATGAGCAGTTCTTC. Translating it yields CASSFGTASYNEQFF.

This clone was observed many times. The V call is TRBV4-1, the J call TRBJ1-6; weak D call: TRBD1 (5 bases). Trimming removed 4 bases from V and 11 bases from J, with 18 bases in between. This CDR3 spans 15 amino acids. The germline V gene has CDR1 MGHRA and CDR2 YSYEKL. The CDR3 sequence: CASSRITGTLTPLHF. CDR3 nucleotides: TGCGCCAGCAGCCGAATCACCGGGACTCTTACACCCCTCCACTTT.

CDR3 sequence (DNA): TGTGCCAGTACCCTCGGAAACACCATATATTTT. Its protein is CASTLGNTIYF. V is TRBV19 and J is TRBJ1-3, with D unresolved. Germline lookup yields CDR1 LNHDA and CDR2 SQIVND (reference sequence). The CDR3 has 11 residues. V was cut by 7 bases and J by 4 bases, with 5 bases left in between.

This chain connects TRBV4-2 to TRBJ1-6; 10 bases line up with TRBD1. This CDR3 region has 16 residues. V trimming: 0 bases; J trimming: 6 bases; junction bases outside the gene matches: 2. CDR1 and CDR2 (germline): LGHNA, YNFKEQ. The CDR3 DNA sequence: TGTGCCAGCAGCCAAGAAGGACAGGGGGGTAATTCACCCCTCCACTTT. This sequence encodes CASSQEGQGGNSPLHF.

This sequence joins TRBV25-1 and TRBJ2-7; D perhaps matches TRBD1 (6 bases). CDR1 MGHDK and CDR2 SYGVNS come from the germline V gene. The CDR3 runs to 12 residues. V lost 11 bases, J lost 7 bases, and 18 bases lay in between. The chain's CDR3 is CASQVRGGEQYF. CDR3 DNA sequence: TGTGCCTCGCAGGTCAGGGGCGGGGAGCAGTACTTC.

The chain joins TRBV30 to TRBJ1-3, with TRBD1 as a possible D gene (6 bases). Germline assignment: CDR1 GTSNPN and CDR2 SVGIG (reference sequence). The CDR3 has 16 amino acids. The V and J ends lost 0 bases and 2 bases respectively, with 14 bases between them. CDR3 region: CAWSVPGTNTGNTIYF. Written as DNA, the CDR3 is TGTGCCTGGAGTGTACCTGGGACAAACACTGGAAACACCATATATTTT.

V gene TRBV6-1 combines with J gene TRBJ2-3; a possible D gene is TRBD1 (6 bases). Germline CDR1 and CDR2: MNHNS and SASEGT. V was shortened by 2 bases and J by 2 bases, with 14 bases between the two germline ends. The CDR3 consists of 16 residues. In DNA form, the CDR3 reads TGTGCCAGCAGTGAAACCGGGACACATTCCACAGATACGCAGTATTTT. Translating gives CASSETGTHSTDTQYF.

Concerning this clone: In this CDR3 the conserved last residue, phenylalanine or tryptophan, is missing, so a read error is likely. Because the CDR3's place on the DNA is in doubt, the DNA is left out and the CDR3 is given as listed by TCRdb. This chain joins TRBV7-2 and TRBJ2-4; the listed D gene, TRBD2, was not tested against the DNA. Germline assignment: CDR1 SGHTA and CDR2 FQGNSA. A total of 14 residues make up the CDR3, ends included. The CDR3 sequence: CASSLAELAGVSSV.

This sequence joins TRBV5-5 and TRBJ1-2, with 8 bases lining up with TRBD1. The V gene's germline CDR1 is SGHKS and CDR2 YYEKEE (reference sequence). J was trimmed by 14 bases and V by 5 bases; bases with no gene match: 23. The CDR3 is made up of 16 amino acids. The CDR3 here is CASRSLVSPGTGALTF. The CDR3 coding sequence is TGTGCCAGCAGATCCCTAGTGTCGCCCGGGACAGGAGCCCTGACCTTC.

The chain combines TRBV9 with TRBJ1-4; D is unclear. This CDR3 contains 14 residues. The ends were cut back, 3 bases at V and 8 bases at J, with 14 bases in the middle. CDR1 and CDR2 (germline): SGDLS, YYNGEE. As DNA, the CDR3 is TGTGCCAGCAGCGCTAACCCGACTAGGGAAAAACTGTTTTTT. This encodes CASSANPTREKLFF.

CDR3 bases: TGTGCCAGTAGTCCCCGGACAGGGATGGTCGAGCAGTACTTC. Residues: CASSPRTGMVEQYF. The chain uses TRBV19 and TRBJ2-7, with 8 bases aligning to TRBD1. Trimming cost V 5 bases and J 6 bases; bases outside gene matches: 9. The germline gives CDR1 LNHDA, CDR2 SQIVND (reference sequence). CDR3 size: 14 residues.

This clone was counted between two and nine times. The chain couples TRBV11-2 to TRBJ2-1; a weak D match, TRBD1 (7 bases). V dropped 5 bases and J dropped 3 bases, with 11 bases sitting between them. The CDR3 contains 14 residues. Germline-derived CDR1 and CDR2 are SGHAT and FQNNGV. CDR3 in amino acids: CASSNRGGYNEQFF. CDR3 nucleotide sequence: TGTGCCAGCAGCAACAGGGGAGGCTACAATGAGCAGTTCTTC.

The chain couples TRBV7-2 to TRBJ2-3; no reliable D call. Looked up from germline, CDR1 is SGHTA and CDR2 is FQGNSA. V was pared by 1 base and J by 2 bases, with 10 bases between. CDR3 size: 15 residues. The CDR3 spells CASSLGRRVTDTQYF. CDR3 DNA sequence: TGTGCCAGCAGCTTAGGTAGACGGGTCACAGATACGCAGTATTTT.

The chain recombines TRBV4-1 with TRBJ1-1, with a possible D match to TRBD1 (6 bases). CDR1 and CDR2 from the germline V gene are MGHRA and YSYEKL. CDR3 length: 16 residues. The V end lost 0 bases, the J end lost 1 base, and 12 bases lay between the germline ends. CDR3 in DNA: TGCGCCAGCAGCCAAGAACCCGGACAGCCGAACACTGAAGCTTTCTTT. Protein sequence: CASSQEPGQPNTEAFF.

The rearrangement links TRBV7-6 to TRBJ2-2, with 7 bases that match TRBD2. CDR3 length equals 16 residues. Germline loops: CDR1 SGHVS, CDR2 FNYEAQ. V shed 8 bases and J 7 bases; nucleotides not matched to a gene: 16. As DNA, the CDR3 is TGTGCCAGCCTCCGAGGAGGCGGGGAGGGGAACGGGGAGCTGTTTTTT. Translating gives CASLRGGGEGNGELFF.

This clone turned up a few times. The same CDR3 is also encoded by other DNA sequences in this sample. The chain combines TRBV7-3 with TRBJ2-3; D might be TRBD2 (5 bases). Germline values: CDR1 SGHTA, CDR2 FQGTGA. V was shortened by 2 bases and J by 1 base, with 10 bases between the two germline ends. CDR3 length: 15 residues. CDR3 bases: TGTGCCAGCAGCTTAGTGGCGGGCGGCACAGATACGCAGTATTTT. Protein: CASSLVAGGTDTQYF.

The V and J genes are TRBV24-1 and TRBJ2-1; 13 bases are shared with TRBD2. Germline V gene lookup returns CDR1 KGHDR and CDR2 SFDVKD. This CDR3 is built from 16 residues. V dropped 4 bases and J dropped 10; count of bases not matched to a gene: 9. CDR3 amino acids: CATSDPLAGGQREQFF. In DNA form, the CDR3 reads TGTGCCACCAGTGACCCACTAGCGGGAGGGCAACGAGAGCAGTTCTTC.

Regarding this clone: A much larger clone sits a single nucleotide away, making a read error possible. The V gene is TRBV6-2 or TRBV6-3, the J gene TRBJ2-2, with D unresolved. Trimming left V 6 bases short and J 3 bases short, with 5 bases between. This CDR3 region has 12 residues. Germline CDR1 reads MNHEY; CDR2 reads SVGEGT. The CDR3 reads CASSPYTGELFF. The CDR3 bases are TGTGCCAGCAGCCCCTACACCGGGGAGCTGTTTTTT.

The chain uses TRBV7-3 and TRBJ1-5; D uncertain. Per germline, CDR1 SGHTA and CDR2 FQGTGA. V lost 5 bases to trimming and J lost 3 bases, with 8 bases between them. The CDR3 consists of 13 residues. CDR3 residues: CASSPSPNQPQHF. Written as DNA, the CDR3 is TGTGCCAGCAGCCCCTCCCCCAATCAGCCCCAGCATTTT.

CDR3: CATSARYGSGSSIGELFF. The CDR3 DNA sequence: TGTGCCACCAGTGCGCGGTATGGGAGCGGGAGTTCTATCGGGGAGCTGTTTTTT. This chain connects TRBV24-1 to TRBJ2-2, with 8 bases fitting TRBD2. V shed 5 bases, J shed 7 bases, and the junction held 17 bases outside the gene matches. The CDR3 loop spans 18 amino acids. CDR1 is KGHDR, CDR2 SFDVKD, per germline.